The 32 T cell receptor beta chains given below trace back to one sample, sequenced in a study of blood T cell repertoires in COVID-19. TCRdb's copy holds only in-frame clones and misses some; the assay was immunoSEQ multiplex PCR. The sample consists of 200,000 or so clones, approximately 80% of them appearing once. Sequenced material: peripheral blood. The receptors derive from a woman aged 80 or over with acute or convalescent COVID-19.

Here the CDR3 reads CASRTGTESYNEQFF. As DNA, the CDR3 is TGTGCCAGCCGTACCGGGACAGAGTCCTACAATGAGCAGTTCTTC. The V and J genes are TRBV2 and TRBJ2-1; 7 nucleotides line up with TRBD1. Trimming cost V 8 bases and J 1 base; bases outside gene matches: 8. The CDR3 loop spans 15 amino acids. The germline gives CDR1 SNHLY, CDR2 FYNNEI.

The chain recombines TRBV5-4 with TRBJ2-1; 7 nucleotides match TRBD1. With 4 bases clipped from V and 4 bases from J, the junction kept 5 bases outside the gene matches. The CDR3 consists of 14 residues. Per germline, CDR1 SGHNT and CDR2 YYREEE (reference sequence). CDR3 nucleotides: TGTGCCAGCAGCCAGGACAGGACATACAATGAGCAGTTCTTC. It encodes CASSQDRTYNEQFF.

This chain joins TRBV6-2 or TRBV6-3 and TRBJ2-3, with 8 bases aligning to TRBD2. Germline V gene sequence: CDR1 MNHEY, CDR2 SVGEGT. The length of the CDR3 is 18 residues. The J segment lost 1 base and the V segment lost 5 bases, leaving 14 bases of the junction unmatched. Written as DNA, the CDR3 is TGTGCCAGCAGTACCGGACTAGCCGCACGCTCCCGCACAGATACGCAGTATTTT. It codes for CASSTGLAARSRTDTQYF.

The chain combines TRBV4-2 with TRBJ1-2, with D maybe TRBD1 (6 bases). This CDR3 spans 14 amino acids. The germline V and J ends were trimmed by 0 bases and 4 bases, with 9 bases remaining between them. Per the germline V gene, CDR1 is LGHNA and CDR2 is YNFKEQ. For the CDR3, the DNA is TGTGCCAGCAGCCAAGAGGCCAGGGGCTATGGCTACACCTTC. Encoded protein: CASSQEARGYGYTF.

This clone was counted once. The chain uses TRBV5-1 and TRBJ2-7; TRBD1 aligns across 7 bases. The CDR3 loop spans 14 amino acids. Looked up from germline, CDR1 is SGHRS and CDR2 is YFSETQ. With 2 bases clipped from V and 0 bases from J, the junction kept 2 bases outside the gene matches. Here the CDR3 reads CASSLQGFSYEQYF. As DNA, the CDR3 is TGCGCCAGCAGCTTACAGGGGTTCTCCTACGAGCAGTACTTC.

This chain uses TRBV24-1 with TRBJ1-4, with D possibly TRBD1 on 5 matching bases. V was shortened by 4 bases and J by 2 bases, with 10 bases between the two germline ends. Germline V lookup: CDR1 KGHDR, CDR2 SFDVKD. There are 15 residues in the CDR3. CDR3: CATSDQGATNEKLFF. The CDR3 nucleotides are TGTGCCACCAGTGACCAAGGGGCGACTAATGAAAAACTGTTTTTT.

The chain carries TRBV27 and TRBJ1-2; D is unclear. Trimming took off 5 bases at V and 8 bases at J, with 18 bases between the two ends. Germline CDR1 MNHEY, CDR2 SMNVEV (reference sequence). The CDR3 sequence is 14 residues long. In DNA, the CDR3 is TGTGCCAGCAGTCCCCGAGCGGGGATGGGAGGCTACACCTTC. Translating gives CASSPRAGMGGYTF.

This chain joins TRBV20-1 and TRBJ2-1; perhaps TRBD1 as D (7 bases). Germline V gene sequence: CDR1 DFQATT, CDR2 SNEGSKA (reference sequence). Trimming took off 3 bases at V and 9 bases at J, with 18 bases between the two ends. The CDR3 is made up of 14 amino acids. CDR3 protein: CSASSRGSGGEQFF. In nucleotides, the CDR3 is TGCAGTGCTAGTTCCCGGGGGTCAGGGGGTGAGCAGTTCTTC.

The chain has TRBV7-9 and TRBJ2-5; 9 bases agree with TRBD2. Germline lookup yields CDR1 SEHNR and CDR2 FQNEAQ (reference sequence). The V and J ends lost 2 bases and 3 bases, in that order; junction bases with no gene match: 1. The CDR3 has 14 amino acids. The CDR3 is CASSLLAGEETQYF. As DNA, the CDR3 is TGTGCCAGCAGCTTATTAGCGGGGGAAGAGACCCAGTACTTC.

This clone was seen once. The chain has TRBV24-1 and TRBJ1-1; D might be TRBD1 (5 bases). From germline, CDR1 is KGHDR and CDR2 SFDVKD. V lost 3 bases to trimming and J lost 5 bases, with 18 bases between them. This CDR3 is 16 amino acids long. CDR3 region: CATSDGGKGIGTEAFF. DNA of the CDR3: TGTGCCACCAGTGATGGGGGGAAGGGGATCGGGACTGAAGCTTTCTTT.

The genes are TRBV28 and TRBJ1-1; D is uncertain. Looked up from germline, CDR1 is MDHEN and CDR2 is SYDVKM. V lost 5 bases and J 10 bases, leaving 20 bases between the germline ends. The length of the CDR3 is 14 residues. The CDR3 nucleotides are TGTGCCAGCAGTAGCACGGAACCTCCAGGTAGAGCTTTCTTT. As protein: CASSSTEPPGRAFF.

The chain combines TRBV7-8 with TRBJ2-1; D gene uncertain. Germline V lookup: CDR1 SGHVS, CDR2 FQNEAQ. Trimming removed 5 bases at V and 10 bases at J, with 9 bases between. The CDR3 spans 11 residues. The CDR3 sequence: CASSNYQEQFF. In DNA form, the CDR3 reads TGTGCCAGCAGCAACTACCAGGAGCAGTTCTTC. The variable domain in full, completed from reference TRBV7-8 and TRBJ2-1, reads GAGVSQSPRYKVAKRGQDVALRCDPISGHVSLFWYQQALGQGPEFLTYFQNEAQLDKSGLPSDRFFAERPEGSVSTLKIQRTQQEDSAVYLCASSNYQEQFFGPGTRLTVL.

The chain joins TRBV7-2 to TRBJ2-7; 9 nucleotides agree with TRBD2. With 5 bases clipped from V and 7 bases from J, the junction kept 12 bases outside the gene matches. The CDR3 is made up of 15 amino acids. Per germline, CDR1 SGHTA and CDR2 FQGNSA. CDR3 bases: TGTGCCAGCAGCGCCATTTTAGCGGGGGCCCAAGAGCAGTACTTC. It yields the protein CASSAILAGAQEQYF.

This clone was seen a few times. V gene TRBV12-5 combines with J gene TRBJ2-3; the match to TRBD2 covers 10 bases. Unmatched junction bases numbered 4, after V lost 6 bases and J lost 1 base. This CDR3 spans 15 amino acids. The V gene's germline CDR1 is LGHNT and CDR2 FRNRAP. CDR3 sequence reads: CASGLAGGRTDTQYF. The CDR3 DNA follows: TGTGCTAGTGGATTAGCGGGGGGTCGCACAGATACGCAGTATTTT. The complete variable domain, with remaining parts taken from reference TRBV12-5 and TRBJ2-3, reads DARVTQTPRHKVTEMGQEVTMRCQPILGHNTVFWYRQTMMQGLELLAYFRNRAPLDDSGMPKDRFSAEMPDATLATLKIQPSEPRDSAVYFCASGLAGGRTDTQYFGPGTRLTVL.

The rearrangement uses TRBV7-2 and TRBJ1-3; a possible D gene is TRBD1 (5 bases). This CDR3 is built from 17 residues. Between the trimmed V and J ends, which lost 6 bases and 2 bases, there was a span of 20 bases. Germline V gene data show CDR1 as SGHTA and CDR2 as FQGNSA. CDR3 loop: CASSPRGVGGTGNTIYF. The CDR3 DNA follows: TGTGCCAGCAGTCCTCGCGGCGTGGGGGGAACTGGAAACACCATATATTTT.

The CDR3 sequence is CASSFSRDNYGYTF. Written as DNA, the CDR3 is TGTGCCAGCAGCTTTTCCAGGGATAACTATGGCTACACCTTC. V gene TRBV7-2 combines with J gene TRBJ1-2, with D possibly being TRBD1 (5 bases). The CDR3 covers 14 residues. CDR1 and CDR2 from the germline V gene are SGHTA and FQGNSA. Deletions cut 3 bases from V and 1 base from J, with 9 bases between.

The V and J genes are TRBV18 and TRBJ2-7; 9 nucleotides line up with TRBD1. Germline trimming cut 3 bases from V and 7 bases from J; bases unmatched to any gene: 19. In germline, CDR1 is KGHSH, CDR2 LQKENI. This CDR3 comprises 18 residues. In DNA form, the CDR3 reads TGTGCCAGCTCACCGTTACCGGGGACAGGGAGTACCACGAGAGAGCAGTACTTC. Its translation: CASSPLPGTGSTTREQYF.

The rearrangement links TRBV11-3 to TRBJ1-4, with 7 nucleotides matching TRBD1. Germline CDR1 reads SGHNT; CDR2 reads YENEEA. CDR3 length: 15 amino acids. The V gene end was trimmed by 1 base and the J gene end by 8 bases; junction bases not matched to a gene: 7. The CDR3 loop is CASSLAPGGEEKLFF. CDR3 nucleotides: TGTGCCAGCAGCTTAGCGCCAGGGGGTGAGGAAAAACTGTTTTTT.

V gene TRBV11-2 combines with J gene TRBJ2-7; possible D gene TRBD2, 5 bases. The CDR3 covers 13 residues. Germline-derived CDR1 and CDR2 are SGHAT and FQNNGV. The germline V and J ends were trimmed by 1 base and 5 bases, with 9 bases remaining between them. The DNA for the CDR3 is TGTGCCAGCAGCTTAGGGGCTAGCAACGAGCAGTACTTC. It encodes CASSLGASNEQYF.

This clone occurred a few times. The chain has TRBV7-9 and TRBJ1-1; D gene unclear. CDR1 and CDR2 from the germline V gene are SEHNR and FQNEAQ (reference sequence). V lost 3 bases to trimming and J lost 4 bases, with 3 bases between them. CDR3 length equals 11 residues. CDR3 nucleotides: TGTGCCAGCAGCTTTATCACTGAAGCTTTCTTT. Translated, it gives CASSFITEAFF. The full variable domain, its missing parts supplied by reference TRBV7-9 and TRBJ1-1, is DTGVSQNPRHKITKRGQNVTFRCDPISEHNRLYWYRQTLGQGPEFLTYFQNEAQLEKSRLLSDRFSAERPKGSFSTLEIQRTEQGDSAMYLCASSFITEAFFGQGTRLTVV.

This chain uses TRBV6-2 or TRBV6-3 with TRBJ2-7; 8 nucleotides line up with TRBD1. The CDR3 runs 17 residues. Per germline, CDR1 MNHEY and CDR2 SVGEGT. With 4 bases clipped from V and 3 bases from J, the junction kept 14 bases outside the gene matches. The CDR3 nucleotides are TGTGCCAGCAGTTTTAGCCGTGCGAGACAGGGGATCTACGAGCAGTACTTC. Its protein is CASSFSRARQGIYEQYF.

This chain connects TRBV19 to TRBJ1-3; D perhaps matches TRBD1 (6 bases). Germline lookup yields CDR1 LNHDA and CDR2 SQIVND (reference sequence). V lost 7 bases and J 0 bases, leaving 13 bases between the germline ends. CDR3 length: 15 amino acids. The CDR3 protein is CASTPQGISGNTIYF. CDR3 in DNA: TGTGCCAGTACCCCACAGGGTATCTCTGGAAACACCATATATTTT.

V gene TRBV19 combines with J gene TRBJ1-5; D gene ambiguous. Germline V gives CDR1 LNHDA, CDR2 SQIVND (reference sequence). CDR3 length equals 13 residues. The ends were cut back, 4 bases at V and 7 bases at J, with 11 bases in the middle. The CDR3 is CASSNPDSQPQHF. CDR3 DNA sequence: TGTGCCAGTAGTAACCCTGATAGCCAGCCCCAGCATTTT.

This clone occurred once. The rearrangement links TRBV11-2 to TRBJ1-4; maybe TRBD1 (6 bases). This CDR3 comprises 14 residues. Germline V gives CDR1 SGHAT, CDR2 FQNNGV. V lost 5 bases and J 7 bases, leaving 14 bases between the germline ends. For the CDR3, the DNA is TGTGCCAGCAGCATACAGGGAGGGAGTGAAAAACTGTTTTTT. This codes for CASSIQGGSEKLFF.

V is TRBV18 and J is TRBJ1-5; D gene uncertain. This CDR3 contains 13 residues. Germline V gives CDR1 KGHSH, CDR2 LQKENI. The germline V and J ends were trimmed by 3 bases and 4 bases, with 7 bases remaining between them. This CDR3 reads CASSPQENQPQHF. The CDR3 DNA is TGTGCCAGCTCACCGCAAGAGAATCAGCCCCAGCATTTT.

Notes on this clone: Other DNA sequences in this specimen translate into the identical CDR3. The rearrangement links TRBV19 to TRBJ1-1, with D maybe TRBD1 (5 bases). Trimming left V 5 bases short and J 0 bases short, with 7 bases between. There are 13 residues in the CDR3. In germline, CDR1 is LNHDA, CDR2 SQIVND (reference sequence). The DNA for the CDR3 is TGTGCCAGTAGTGCGACAGTGAACACTGAAGCTTTCTTT. Its translation is CASSATVNTEAFF.

This chain connects TRBV19 to TRBJ2-5; 7 bases are shared with TRBD1. CDR3 length: 18 amino acids. Germline loops: CDR1 LNHDA, CDR2 SQIVND (reference sequence). Germline trimming cut 0 bases from V and 4 bases from J; bases unmatched to any gene: 14. This chain's CDR3 is CASSIDRWAGGNVETQYF. CDR3 nucleotide sequence: TGTGCCAGTAGTATAGATCGGTGGGCAGGGGGAAACGTAGAGACCCAGTACTTC. The full variable domain, in which reference TRBV19 and TRBJ2-5 provide the parts outside the CDR3, is DGGITQSPKYLFRKEGQNVTLSCEQNLNHDAMYWYRQDPGQGLRLIYYSQIVNDFQKGDIAEGYSVSREKKESFPLTVTSAQKNPTAFYLCASSIDRWAGGNVETQYFGPGTRLLVL.

V and J are TRBV28 and TRBJ2-2; D may be TRBD1 (6 bases). This CDR3 contains 17 residues. Germline assignment: CDR1 MDHEN and CDR2 SYDVKM. Trimming removed 6 bases at V and 4 bases at J, with 21 bases between. The CDR3 loop is CASRRDKRALGTGELFF. CDR3 coding DNA: TGTGCCAGCAGAAGGGACAAGAGGGCCCTGGGCACCGGGGAGCTGTTTTTT.

V usage is TRBV7-2 and J usage is TRBJ2-5; TRBD2 matches at 9 bases. Germline values: CDR1 SGHTA, CDR2 FQGNSA. The CDR3 has 15 amino acids. J gave up 0 bases and V 3 bases, and 2 bases lay outside the gene matches. The CDR3 DNA is TGTGCCAGCAGCTTCGCTAGCGGGAACCAAGAGACCCAGTACTTC. It specifies CASSFASGNQETQYF.

The chain recombines TRBV6-5 with TRBJ2-3, with D possibly matching TRBD1 (7 bases). This CDR3 spans 14 amino acids. V was trimmed by 11 bases and J by 1 base, leaving 16 bases between them. Germline-derived CDR1 and CDR2 are MNHEY and SVGAGI. As DNA, the CDR3 is TGTGCCTATCAGGGGGGCAGGGGCACAGATACGCAGTATTTT. Its translation is CAYQGGRGTDTQYF.

This clone was observed a single time. This rearrangement joins TRBV29-1 to TRBJ2-5; 7 bases map to TRBD2. The ends lost 1 base at V and 9 bases at J; junction bases unmatched: 5. CDR1 SQVTM and CDR2 ANQGSEA come from the germline V gene. This CDR3 region has 12 residues. CDR3: CSVEVRGEAQYF. The CDR3 nucleotides read TGCAGCGTTGAAGTACGGGGGGAGGCCCAGTACTTC.

The chain links TRBV27 to TRBJ1-1, with 10 bases identical to TRBD1. The CDR3 loop spans 13 amino acids. Per germline, CDR1 MNHEY and CDR2 SMNVEV (reference sequence). With V trimmed by 6 bases and J by 3 bases, 1 base remained unmatched. In nucleotides, the CDR3 is TGTGCCAGCAGGACAGGGGGCTACACTGAAGCTTTCTTT. Protein product: CASRTGGYTEAFF.